These 22 T cell receptor beta chains were all obtained from the same sample, sequenced in a study of shared clonotypes between healthy human individuals. Terminally differentiated effector memory CD45RA+ cells were left out of the naive CD8 fraction, which was CD45RO-negative and positively selected for CCR7. Assay: immunoSEQ multiplex PCR; the TCRdb copy retains only in-frame clones and omits some. This table has some 1,900,000 clones, approximately 94% appearing once. The sequencing input was naive CD8+ T cells sorted from blood. These receptors were obtained from a man in his late teens or twenties in good health.

The J gene is TRBJ2-3, the V gene TRBV2; D might be TRBD1 or TRBD2, each matching 6 bases. CDR3 length: 14 amino acids. With 7 bases removed from V and 2 bases from J, the gap between germline ends came to 13 bases. Germline lookup yields CDR1 SNHLY and CDR2 FYNNEI. CDR3 sequence: CASNREENTDTQYF. The CDR3 nucleotides read TGTGCCAGCAACAGGGAGGAGAACACAGATACGCAGTATTTT.

V is TRBV21-1 and J is TRBJ2-3; whether TRBD2, the table's D call, matches the DNA was not checked. TRBV21-1 is recorded as a pseudogene. CDR3 length: 16 residues. The CDR3 region is CASSKGGGLIRATQYF. The CDR3 coding sequence is TGTGCCAGCAGCAAAGGGGGGGGTCTGATAAGGGCAACGCAGTATTTT.

This clone was seen only a few times. The V call is TRBV9, the J call TRBJ1-1, with D uncertain. Germline V gene lookup returns CDR1 SGDLS and CDR2 YYNGEE. CDR3 length: 14 amino acids. Trimming took off 0 bases at V and 0 bases at J, with 6 bases between the two ends. The CDR3 region has the DNA TGTGCCAGCAGCGTAGAACCACTGAACACTGAAGCTTTCTTT. It translates to CASSVEPLNTEAFF.

The V gene is TRBV14, the J gene TRBJ1-4; tentative D call: TRBD1 (5 bases). The germline gives CDR1 SGHDN, CDR2 FVKESK. V dropped 1 base and J dropped 7 bases, with 10 bases sitting between them. The CDR3 covers 14 residues. CDR3 coding DNA: TGTGCCAGCAGCCAAGCAGGGTGGGGTGAAAAACTGTTTTTT. Translation: CASSQAGWGEKLFF.

This chain connects TRBV5-4 to TRBJ2-1; TRBD1 matches at 7 bases. CDR1 and CDR2 (germline): SGHNT, YYREEE (reference sequence). V shed 5 bases and J 1 base; nucleotides not matched to a gene: 9. CDR3 size: 16 residues. CDR3 sequence reads: CASRGSTGNSYNEQFF. CDR3 DNA sequence: TGTGCCAGCAGGGGGTCGACAGGGAATTCCTACAATGAGCAGTTCTTC. Combining the CDR3 with reference TRBV5-4 and TRBJ2-1 gives the whole variable domain ETGVTQSPTHLIKTRGQQVTLRCSSQSGHNTVSWYQQALGQGPQFIFQYYREEENGRGNFPPRFSGLQFPNYSSELNVNALELDDSALYLCASRGSTGNSYNEQFFGPGTRLTVL.

J is TRBJ2-7 and V is TRBV7-9, with 9 bases aligning to TRBD2. The CDR3 has 15 amino acids. Unmatched junction bases numbered 4, after V lost 2 bases and J lost 2 bases. CDR1 and CDR2 (germline): SEHNR, FQNEAQ (reference sequence). The CDR3 reads CASSLTAGGAYEQYF. The CDR3 bases are TGTGCCAGCAGCTTAACGGCGGGAGGGGCCTACGAGCAGTACTTC.

This chain joins TRBV6-1 and TRBJ1-1; D possibly corresponds to TRBD1 (6 bases). The CDR3 extends over 14 amino acids. The V end was cut by 4 bases, the J end by 4 bases, with 13 bases between. CDR1 MNHNS and CDR2 SASEGT come from the germline V gene. In nucleotides, the CDR3 is TGTGCCAGCAGTGGTCAATGGGGGGCCACTGAAGCTTTCTTT. This encodes CASSGQWGATEAFF.

This sequence joins TRBV6-5 and TRBJ2-3; 8 bases agree with TRBD2. Germline V gene sequence: CDR1 MNHEY, CDR2 SVGAGI. With 3 bases clipped from V and 5 bases from J, the junction kept 10 bases outside the gene matches. This CDR3 contains 16 residues. The CDR3, as DNA: TGTGCCAGCAGTTATATATCGGGAGGGCCTGGAGATACGCAGTATTTT. Encoded protein: CASSYISGGPGDTQYF.

V and J are TRBV7-6 and TRBJ2-5; TRBD2 matches at 9 bases. CDR3 size: 16 residues. J lost 5 bases, V lost 5 bases, and 12 bases had no gene match. Germline V gene lookup returns CDR1 SGHVS and CDR2 FNYEAQ. The CDR3 nucleotides read TGTGCCAGCAGCCTCAGTCCCCTAGCGGGGCAGGAGACCCAGTACTTC. Its protein is CASSLSPLAGQETQYF.

The chain combines TRBV11-2 with TRBJ1-1, with 7 bases lining up with TRBD1. The CDR3 has 16 residues. Trimming took 4 bases from V and 1 from J; bases not matched to a gene: 9. Germline V CDR1 and CDR2: SGHAT, FQNNGV. CDR3 sequence (DNA): TGTGCCAGCAGCTCGACAGGGTTAACGAAGAACACTGAAGCTTTCTTT. Translation: CASSSTGLTKNTEAFF. The full variable domain, with the rest looked up from reference TRBV11-2 and TRBJ1-1, is EAGVAQSPRYKIIEKRQSVAFWCNPISGHATLYWYQQILGQGPKLLIQFQNNGVVDDSQLPKDRFSAERLKGVDSTLKIQPAKLEDSAVYLCASSSTGLTKNTEAFFGQGTRLTVV.

This clone was recorded a few times. CDR3 sequence reads: CASSPVPGSYGYTF. CDR3 in DNA: TGTGCCAGCAGCCCGGTGCCAGGATCCTATGGCTACACCTTC. This chain uses TRBV7-2 with TRBJ1-2; no definite D call. Germline CDR1 is SGHTA and CDR2 is FQGNSA. CDR3 length: 14 residues. V was pared by 5 bases and J by 4 bases, with 14 bases between.

Comments on this clone: This likely stems from a read error, as it lies one base from a far larger clone. The genes are TRBV11-2 and TRBJ1-1, with D maybe TRBD1 (6 bases). V was clipped by 5 bases and J by 3 bases, with 10 bases between them. The germline CDR1 and CDR2 sequences are SGHAT and FQNNGV. The CDR3 loop spans 13 amino acids. The CDR3 DNA reads as TGTGCCAGCAGCGTAGGGGGGGACACTGAAGCTTTCTTT. Its translation is CASSVGGDTEAFF.

This clone was seen a handful of times. The CDR3 DNA reads as TGCGCCAGCAGCCATTCCCTGGGGGTGGATGGCTACACCTTC. It is translated as CASSHSLGVDGYTF. The chain links TRBV4-3 to TRBJ1-2; D perhaps matches TRBD1 (5 bases). There are 14 residues in the CDR3. Germline CDR1 and CDR2: LGHNA and YSLEER. V dropped 3 bases and J dropped 6 bases, with 14 bases sitting between them.

The gene calls are TRBV9 and TRBJ1-3; unclear D gene. The CDR3 is 12 amino acids. The V gene lost 9 bases and the J gene lost 6 bases, with 13 bases spanning the gap. Germline V lookup: CDR1 SGDLS, CDR2 YYNGEE. CDR3 nucleotide sequence: TGTGCCACCGAAACGCGAGAAAACACCATATATTTT. It specifies CATETRENTIYF.

J is TRBJ1-2 and V is TRBV27; tentative D call: TRBD1 (6 bases). CDR1 and CDR2 from the germline V gene are MNHEY and SMNVEV (reference sequence). Trimming removed 2 bases from V and 4 bases from J, with 14 bases in between. This CDR3 region has 15 residues. CDR3 coding DNA: TGTGCCAGCAGTTTAAGTCGGCAGGGGACCTATGGCTACACCTTC. Protein sequence: CASSLSRQGTYGYTF.

V usage is TRBV5-4 and J usage is TRBJ1-1; D not certain. Germline CDR1 and CDR2: SGHNT and YYREEE (reference sequence). This CDR3 has 13 amino acids. The germline V and J ends were trimmed by 0 bases and 3 bases, with 6 bases remaining between them. The CDR3 nucleotides read TGTGCCAGCAGCTTGGTCCGGGACACTGAAGCTTTCTTT. Its translation is CASSLVRDTEAFF.

This chain joins TRBV5-6 and TRBJ2-1, with TRBD2 as a possible D gene (6 bases). This CDR3 spans 15 amino acids. The germline V gene has CDR1 SGHDT and CDR2 YYEEEE. The germline V and J ends were trimmed by 0 bases and 7 bases, with 14 bases remaining between them. The DNA for the CDR3 is TGTGCCAGCAGCTTGGATCGGGGCGCGGGGAATGAGCAGTTCTTC. Its translation: CASSLDRGAGNEQFF. Based on the CDR3 plus reference TRBV5-6 and TRBJ2-1, the full variable domain is DAGVTQSPTHLIKTRGQQVTLRCSPKSGHDTVSWYQQALGQGPQFIFQYYEEEERQRGNFPDRFSGHQFPNYSSELNVNALLLGDSALYLCASSLDRGAGNEQFFGPGTRLTVL.

This chain connects TRBV13 to TRBJ1-6, with 10 nucleotides matching TRBD1. Germline lookup yields CDR1 PRHDT and CDR2 FYEKMQ (reference sequence). This CDR3 is 14 amino acids long. Trimming took 5 bases from V and 10 from J; bases not matched to a gene: 5. CDR3 nucleotides: TGTGCCAGCAGCCCCGGGACAGGGGACTCACCCCTCCACTTT. This encodes CASSPGTGDSPLHF.

The genes are TRBV5-6 and TRBJ1-5; 10 bases align to TRBD1. The junction had 5 bases not matched to a gene; V was cut back by 3 bases and J by 5 bases. Germline CDR1 and CDR2: SGHDT and YYEEEE. This CDR3 is built from 15 residues. The CDR3 nucleotides read TGTGCCAGCAGCTCGGGACAGGGGTGGGATCAGCCCCAGCATTTT. Protein: CASSSGQGWDQPQHF. The full variable domain, with the rest looked up from reference TRBV5-6 and TRBJ1-5, is DAGVTQSPTHLIKTRGQQVTLRCSPKSGHDTVSWYQQALGQGPQFIFQYYEEEERQRGNFPDRFSGHQFPNYSSELNVNALLLGDSALYLCASSSGQGWDQPQHFGDGTRLSIL.

The chain couples TRBV9 to TRBJ2-7, with D perhaps matching TRBD1 or TRBD2 (7 bases each). The CDR3 runs 13 residues. Trimming stripped 4 bases from V and 3 bases from J, with 11 bases between. From germline, CDR1 is SGDLS and CDR2 YYNGEE. The CDR3 spells CASSPGGDYEQYF. CDR3 in DNA: TGTGCCAGCAGCCCAGGGGGGGACTACGAGCAGTACTTC.

The chain links TRBV28 to TRBJ2-7; TRBD1 matches 9 bases. With V trimmed by 3 bases and J by 4 bases, 4 bases remained unmatched. Per the germline V gene, CDR1 is MDHEN and CDR2 is SYDVKM. The CDR3 runs to 14 residues. CDR3 DNA sequence: TGTGCCAGCAGTTTGCGGGACAGGGAATACGAGCAGTACTTC. This translates into CASSLRDREYEQYF.

The chain carries TRBV4-1 and TRBJ2-7, with 7 nucleotides matching TRBD1. The CDR3 spans 15 residues. The trim removed 4 bases at V and 0 bases at J, leaving 6 bases unmatched. Germline V gene data show CDR1 as MGHRA and CDR2 as YSYEKL. The CDR3 nucleotides are TGCGCCAGCAGCCTACAACAGGGGCCCTCCTACGAGCAGTACTTC. Translation gives CASSLQQGPSYEQYF.